This TCR beta chain was recorded in a study of shared clonotypes between healthy human individuals. The table lists this clone with a count of one. Its cognate antigen is unknown. Notes on the study in general: Tissue TCR repertoires likely differ from these blood-only repertoires. Richness estimates generally favored naive over memory subsets.

The germline gives CDR1 SGHRS, CDR2 YFSETQ. This CDR3 region has 15 residues. Trimming removed 4 bases from V and 6 bases from J; junction bases left unmatched: 10. Researchers divided each subset's genomic DNA evenly across several immunoSEQ plates. In the authors' methods: ImmunoSEQ junction-only sequences lacked quality scores, so their filtering differed. The assay was immunoSEQ multiplex PCR, and TCRdb's table has in-frame clones only and misses some. V and J calls and clone size follow that table, whereas D and trimming were derived from the DNA. The sample lists over a million clones; about 98.5% were seen once.

V is TRBV5-1 and J is TRBJ2-1; 7 nucleotides align to TRBD2. The sequence was obtained from a man younger than 45 in good health. The sample taken for sequencing was naive CD4+ T cells sorted from blood. The sample's subset: CD45RA+ positively selected. This chain's CDR3 is CASSPEREGFNEQFF. The CDR3 nucleotides read TGCGCCAGCAGCCCTGAGCGGGAAGGATTCAATGAGCAGTTCTTC. Complete variable domain (other parts from reference TRBV5-1 and TRBJ2-1): KAGVTQTPRYLIKTRGQQVTLSCSPISGHRSVSWYQQTPGQGLQFLFEYFSETQRNKGNFPGRFSGRQFSNSRSEMNVSTLELGDSALYLCASSPEREGFNEQFFGPGTRLTVL.